The T cell receptor (beta chain) described here comes from a study of T cells expressing NK-cell markers. Study details: Just one sequenced donor of eight was HCMV-seronegative, while seven were seropositive. General observations from the study: A range of about 1.0-8% of CD8+ T cells consisted of dominant NKG2C+ clonotypes in more than five donors.

For each CDR3 protein, TCRdb gives one entry from its re-call of the 5' RACE reads, without DNA. The table counts 500,000 to 600,000 distinct CDR3 sequences; roughly 3.5% lies in the top ten. Concerning this clonotype: Its antigen is undetermined.

The source of this sequence is a man younger than 35 in good health. The sequenced material came from blood T cells: a sorted CD56 or NKG2C T cell subset, CD4+ or CD8+ T cells, or bulk PBMC T cells (not recorded which).

This chain's CDR3 is CASSLNVGVEETQYF. The chain combines TRBV5-1 with TRBJ2-5. Germline loops: CDR1 SGHRS, CDR2 YFSETQ. This CDR3 spans 15 amino acids.